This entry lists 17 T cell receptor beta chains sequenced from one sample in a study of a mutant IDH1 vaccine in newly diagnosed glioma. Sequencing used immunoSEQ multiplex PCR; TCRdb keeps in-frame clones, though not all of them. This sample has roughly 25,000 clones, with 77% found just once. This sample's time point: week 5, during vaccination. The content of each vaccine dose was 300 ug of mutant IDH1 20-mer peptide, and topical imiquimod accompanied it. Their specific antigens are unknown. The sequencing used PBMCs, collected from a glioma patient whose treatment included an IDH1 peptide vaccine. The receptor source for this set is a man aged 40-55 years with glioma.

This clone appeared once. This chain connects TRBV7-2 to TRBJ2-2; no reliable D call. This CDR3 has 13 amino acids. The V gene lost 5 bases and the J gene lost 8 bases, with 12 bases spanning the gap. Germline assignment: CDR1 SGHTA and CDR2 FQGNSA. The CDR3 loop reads CASSPNLRGELFF. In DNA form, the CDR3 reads TGTGCCAGCAGCCCAAACCTGAGGGGGGAGCTGTTTTTT.

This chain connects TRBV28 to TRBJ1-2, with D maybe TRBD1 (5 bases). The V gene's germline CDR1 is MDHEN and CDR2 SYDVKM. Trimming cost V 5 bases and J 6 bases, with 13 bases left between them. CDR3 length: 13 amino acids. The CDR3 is CASSDGAGDGYTF. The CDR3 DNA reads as TGTGCCAGCAGTGACGGGGCTGGAGATGGCTACACCTTC.

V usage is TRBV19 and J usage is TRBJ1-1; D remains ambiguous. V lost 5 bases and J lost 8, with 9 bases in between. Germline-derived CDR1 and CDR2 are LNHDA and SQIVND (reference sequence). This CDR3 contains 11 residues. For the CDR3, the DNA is TGTGCCAGTAGTTCCCTACCCGAAGCTTTCTTT. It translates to CASSSLPEAFF.

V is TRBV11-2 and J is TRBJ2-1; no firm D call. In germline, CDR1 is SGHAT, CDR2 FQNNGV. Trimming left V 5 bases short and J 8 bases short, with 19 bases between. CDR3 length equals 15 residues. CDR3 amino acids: CASSIRGSIGDEQFF. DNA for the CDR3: TGTGCCAGCAGCATAAGAGGTTCTATTGGGGATGAGCAGTTCTTC.

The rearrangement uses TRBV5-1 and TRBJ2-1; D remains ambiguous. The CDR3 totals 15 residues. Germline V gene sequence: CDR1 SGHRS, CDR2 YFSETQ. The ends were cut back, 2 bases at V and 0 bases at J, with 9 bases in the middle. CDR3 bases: TGCGCCAGCAGCTTACAGTCTCACTCCTACAATGAGCAGTTCTTC. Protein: CASSLQSHSYNEQFF.

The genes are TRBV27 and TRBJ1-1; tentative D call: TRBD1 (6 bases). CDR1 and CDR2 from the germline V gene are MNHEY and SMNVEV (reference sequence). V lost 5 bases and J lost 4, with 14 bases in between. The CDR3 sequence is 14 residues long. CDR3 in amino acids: CASSEQGRGTEAFF. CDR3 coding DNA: TGTGCCAGCAGTGAACAGGGTAGGGGCACTGAAGCTTTCTTT.

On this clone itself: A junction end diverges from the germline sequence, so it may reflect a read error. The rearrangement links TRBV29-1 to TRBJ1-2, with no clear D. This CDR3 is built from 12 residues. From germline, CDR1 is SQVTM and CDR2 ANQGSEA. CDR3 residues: CSVLRGEDGYAF. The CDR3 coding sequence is TGCAGCGTTCTCCGGGGAGAGGATGGCTACGCCTTC.

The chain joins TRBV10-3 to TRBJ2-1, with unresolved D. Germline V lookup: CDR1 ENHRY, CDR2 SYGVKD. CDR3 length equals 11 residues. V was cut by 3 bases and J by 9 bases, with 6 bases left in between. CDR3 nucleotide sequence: TGTGCCATCAGTGATTCCGGTGAGCAGTTCTTC. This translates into CAISDSGEQFF.

The CDR3 reads CASSFAELAGLYEQYV. CDR3 nucleotides: TGTGCCAGCAGCTTCGCCGAGCTAGCGGGATTGTACGAGCAGTACGTC. The chain carries TRBV13 and TRBJ2-7, with 9 bases matching TRBD2. Germline V CDR1 and CDR2: PRHDT, FYEKMQ (reference sequence). V trimming: 3 bases; J trimming: 4 bases; junction bases outside the gene matches: 10. This CDR3 comprises 16 residues.

The CDR3 DNA reads TGCGCCAGCAGCTTGAATGGTCCTGGAGCGGCTTTCTTT. Encoded protein: CASSLNGPGAAFF. The J gene is TRBJ1-1, the V gene TRBV5-1; no reliable D call. The CDR3 contains 13 residues. Trimming pared 1 base from V and 11 bases from J, leaving 15 bases between. CDR1 and CDR2 from the germline V gene are SGHRS and YFSETQ.

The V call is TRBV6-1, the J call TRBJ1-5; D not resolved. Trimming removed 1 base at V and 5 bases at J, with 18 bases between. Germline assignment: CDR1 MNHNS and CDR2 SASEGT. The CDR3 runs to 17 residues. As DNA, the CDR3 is TGTGCCAGCAGTGAAGGGCTCCGCCGTACGGGAGATCAGCCCCAGCATTTT. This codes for CASSEGLRRTGDQPQHF.

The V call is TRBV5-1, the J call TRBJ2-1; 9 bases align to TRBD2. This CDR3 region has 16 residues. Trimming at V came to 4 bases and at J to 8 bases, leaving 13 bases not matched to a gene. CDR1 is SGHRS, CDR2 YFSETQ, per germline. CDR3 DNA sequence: TGCGCCAGCAGCCCCGAGTTGCGGGGGGGCGTGGATGAGCAGTTCTTC. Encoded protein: CASSPELRGGVDEQFF. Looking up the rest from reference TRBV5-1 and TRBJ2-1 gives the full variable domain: KAGVTQTPRYLIKTRGQQVTLSCSPISGHRSVSWYQQTPGQGLQFLFEYFSETQRNKGNFPGRFSGRQFSNSRSEMNVSTLELGDSALYLCASSPELRGGVDEQFFGPGTRLTVL.

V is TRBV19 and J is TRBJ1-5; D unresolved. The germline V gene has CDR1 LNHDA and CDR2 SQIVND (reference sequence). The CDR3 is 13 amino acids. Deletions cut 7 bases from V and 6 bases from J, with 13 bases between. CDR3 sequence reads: CASTVAWSQPQHF. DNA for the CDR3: TGTGCCAGTACCGTAGCCTGGAGTCAGCCCCAGCATTTT.

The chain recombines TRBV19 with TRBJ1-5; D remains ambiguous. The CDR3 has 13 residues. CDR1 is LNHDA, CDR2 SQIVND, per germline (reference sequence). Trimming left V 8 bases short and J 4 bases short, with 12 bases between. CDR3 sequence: CASSRVRNQPQHF. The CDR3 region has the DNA TGTGCCAGTTCCCGGGTCAGAAATCAGCCCCAGCATTTT.

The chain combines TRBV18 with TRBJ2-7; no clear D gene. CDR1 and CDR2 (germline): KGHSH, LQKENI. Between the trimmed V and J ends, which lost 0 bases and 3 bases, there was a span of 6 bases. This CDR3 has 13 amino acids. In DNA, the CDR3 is TGTGCCAGCTCACCACCCCTCCTCTACGAGCAGTACTTC. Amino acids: CASSPPLLYEQYF.

The CDR3 spells CASSINFGRAGANVLTF. DNA for the CDR3: TGTGCCAGTAGTATTAATTTCGGCAGGGCTGGGGCCAACGTCCTGACTTTC. V usage is TRBV19 and J usage is TRBJ2-6; D is perhaps TRBD1 (5 bases). The ends were cut back, 3 bases at V and 2 bases at J, with 14 bases in the middle. The germline CDR1 and CDR2 sequences are LNHDA and SQIVND (reference sequence). CDR3 length equals 17 residues.

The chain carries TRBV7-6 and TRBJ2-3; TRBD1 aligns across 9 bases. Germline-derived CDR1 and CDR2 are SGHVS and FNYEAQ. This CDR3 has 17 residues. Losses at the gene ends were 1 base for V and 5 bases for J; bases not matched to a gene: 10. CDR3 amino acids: CASSLGGQGIFQDTQYF. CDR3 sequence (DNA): TGTGCCAGCAGCTTAGGGGGACAGGGAATCTTCCAAGATACGCAGTATTTT.